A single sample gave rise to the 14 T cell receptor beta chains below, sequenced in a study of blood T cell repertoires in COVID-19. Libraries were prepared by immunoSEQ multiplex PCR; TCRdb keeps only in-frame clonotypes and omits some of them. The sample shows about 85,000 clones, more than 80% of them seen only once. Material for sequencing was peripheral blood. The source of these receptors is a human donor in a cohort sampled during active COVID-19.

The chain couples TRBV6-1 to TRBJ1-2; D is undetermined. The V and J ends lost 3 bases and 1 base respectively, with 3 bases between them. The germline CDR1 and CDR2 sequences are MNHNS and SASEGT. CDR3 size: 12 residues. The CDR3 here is CASSDYNYGYTF. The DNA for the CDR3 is TGTGCCAGCAGTGATTATAACTATGGCTACACCTTC.

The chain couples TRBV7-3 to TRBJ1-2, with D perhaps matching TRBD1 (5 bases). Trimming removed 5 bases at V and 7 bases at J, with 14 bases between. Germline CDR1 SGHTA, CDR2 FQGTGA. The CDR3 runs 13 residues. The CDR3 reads CASSPSETAGYTF. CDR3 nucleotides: TGTGCCAGCAGCCCAAGTGAGACAGCTGGCTACACCTTC.

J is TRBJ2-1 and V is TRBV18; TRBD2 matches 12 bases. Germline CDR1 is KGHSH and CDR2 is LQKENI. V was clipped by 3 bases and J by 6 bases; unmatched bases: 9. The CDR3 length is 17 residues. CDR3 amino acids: CASSPLRTSGVGNEQFF. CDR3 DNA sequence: TGTGCCAGCTCACCGCTCCGGACTAGCGGGGTAGGCAATGAGCAGTTCTTC.

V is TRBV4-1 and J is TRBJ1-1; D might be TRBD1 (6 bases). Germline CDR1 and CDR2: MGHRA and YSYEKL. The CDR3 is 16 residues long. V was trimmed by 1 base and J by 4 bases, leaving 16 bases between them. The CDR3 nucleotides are TGCGCCAGCAGCCAAGGACCTACAGGGTTCAGCACTGAAGCTTTCTTT. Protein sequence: CASSQGPTGFSTEAFF.

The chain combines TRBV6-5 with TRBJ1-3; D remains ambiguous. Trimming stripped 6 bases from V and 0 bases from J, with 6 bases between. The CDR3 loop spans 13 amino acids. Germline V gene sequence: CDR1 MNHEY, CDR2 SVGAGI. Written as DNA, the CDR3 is TGTGCCAGCAGCCCCCGCTCTGGAAACACCATATATTTT. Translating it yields CASSPRSGNTIYF.

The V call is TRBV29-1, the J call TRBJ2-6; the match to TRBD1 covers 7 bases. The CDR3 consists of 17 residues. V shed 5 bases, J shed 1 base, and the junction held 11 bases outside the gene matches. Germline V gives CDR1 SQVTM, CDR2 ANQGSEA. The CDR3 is CSVRPTGLRSGANVLTF. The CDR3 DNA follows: TGCAGCGTTCGACCGACAGGGTTGCGGTCTGGGGCCAACGTCCTGACTTTC.

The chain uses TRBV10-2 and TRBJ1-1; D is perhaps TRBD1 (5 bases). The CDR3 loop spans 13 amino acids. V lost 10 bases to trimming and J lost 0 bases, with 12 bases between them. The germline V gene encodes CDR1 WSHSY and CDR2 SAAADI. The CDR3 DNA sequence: TGCGCCACCCTGGGGGGAATGAACACTGAAGCTTTCTTT. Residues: CATLGGMNTEAFF.

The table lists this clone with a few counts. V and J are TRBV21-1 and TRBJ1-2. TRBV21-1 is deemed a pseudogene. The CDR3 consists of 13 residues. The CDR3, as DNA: TGTGCCAGCAGCAAACGGGGGGATGACGGCTACACCTTC. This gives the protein CASSKRGDDGYTF.

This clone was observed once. CDR3 coding DNA: TGCGCCAGCAGGGGGGCCGGCGGGCTCTATGGCTACACCTTC. It specifies CASRGAGGLYGYTF. The chain joins TRBV10-2 to TRBJ1-2, with D tentatively TRBD1 (6 bases). V lost 6 bases to trimming and J lost 4 bases, with 15 bases between them. Germline lookup yields CDR1 WSHSY and CDR2 SAAADI. The CDR3 sequence is 14 residues long.

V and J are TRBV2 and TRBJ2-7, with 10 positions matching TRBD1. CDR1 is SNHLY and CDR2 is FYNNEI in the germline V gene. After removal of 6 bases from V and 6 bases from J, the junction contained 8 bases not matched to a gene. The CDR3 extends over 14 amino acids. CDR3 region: CASSPGQGRFEQYF. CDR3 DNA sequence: TGTGCCAGCAGCCCGGGACAGGGGAGGTTCGAGCAGTACTTC.

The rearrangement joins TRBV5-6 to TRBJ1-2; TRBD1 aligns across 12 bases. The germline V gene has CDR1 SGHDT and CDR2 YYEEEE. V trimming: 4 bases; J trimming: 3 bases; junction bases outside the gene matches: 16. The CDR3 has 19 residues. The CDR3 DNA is TGTGCCAGCAGCGACCGGGACAGGGGGCTCGATATCCTATACTATGGCTACACCTTC. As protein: CASSDRDRGLDILYYGYTF.

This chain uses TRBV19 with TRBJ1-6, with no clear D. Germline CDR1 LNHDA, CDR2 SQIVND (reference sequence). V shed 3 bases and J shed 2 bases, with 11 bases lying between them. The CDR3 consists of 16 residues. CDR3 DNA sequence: TGTGCCAGTAGTATGGAGGAGGGCCCCTATAATTCACCCCTCCACTTT. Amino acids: CASSMEEGPYNSPLHF.

CDR3 residues: CASTLGSSQETQYF. The DNA for the CDR3 is TGTGCCAGCACCCTAGGGAGCAGCCAAGAGACCCAGTACTTC. The chain recombines TRBV28 with TRBJ2-5; D is possibly TRBD2 (5 bases). Trimming stripped 7 bases from V and 1 base from J, with 13 bases between. This CDR3 comprises 14 residues. CDR1 and CDR2 (germline): MDHEN, SYDVKM.

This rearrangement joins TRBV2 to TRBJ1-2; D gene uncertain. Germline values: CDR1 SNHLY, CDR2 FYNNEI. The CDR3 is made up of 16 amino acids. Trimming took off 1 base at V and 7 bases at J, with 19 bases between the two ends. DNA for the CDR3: TGTGCCAGCAGTGAAGAGCAGCGGGCCGTCGTCTCTGGCTACACCTTC. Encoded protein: CASSEEQRAVVSGYTF.